This TCR beta chain was documented in a study of vaccination effects on CD4 cells after COVID-19. Using viral peptide pools, the ViraFEST assay grew out antigen-specific CD4+ T cells prior to sequencing. Cultured cells yielded isolated CD4+ T cells after about ten days. Everyone in the study got two shots of either the BNT162b2 or mRNA-1273 vaccine. This CDR3 is built from 13 residues. Per the germline V gene, CDR1 is SGHTA and CDR2 is FQGNSA. Deletions cut 0 bases from V and 5 bases from J, with 6 bases between. The assay was immunoSEQ multiplex PCR, and TCRdb's table has in-frame clones only and misses some. The sample includes fewer than 80,000 clones, around 69% of them seen just once. Study results and limitations: Cross-reactivity toward common cold coronaviruses was confined to only 1 of 255 vaccine-induced clones in healthy vaccinees.

This clone was recorded a few times. The antigen is unknown. The chain links TRBV7-2 to TRBJ2-3; D ambiguous. The receptor comes from a human donor who received a COVID-19 vaccine. The input for sequencing was CD4+ T cells from PBMCs cultured with HCoV-229E spike peptides, taken after COVID-19 vaccination. CDR3 DNA: TGTGCCAGCAGCTTAGCGTCCGGAGATACGCAGTATTTT. Translation gives CASSLASGDTQYF. The variable domain in full, completed from reference TRBV7-2 and TRBJ2-3, reads GAGVSQSPSNKVTEKGKDVELRCDPISGHTALYWYRQSLGQGLEFLIYFQGNSAPDKSGLPSDRFSAERTGGSVSTLTIQRTQQEDSAVYLCASSLASGDTQYFGPGTRLTVL.